The next 25 T cell receptor beta chains were all read from a single sample in a study of PD-L1 blockade in urothelial cancer. Some clones are missing from TCRdb's copy, which holds only in-frame ones; the method was immunoSEQ multiplex PCR. The sample has 95,000 to 150,000 clones, more than 70% seen once; the top ten hold 2.4%. Documented time point: peripheral blood 6 weeks after treatment start. The specimen comprised PBMCs, sampled around atezolizumab (anti-PD-L1) treatment. These receptors came from a man aged 50-60 years with urothelial cancer.

The chain joins TRBV4-2 to TRBJ1-2; D is unresolved. The germline CDR1 and CDR2 sequences are LGHNA and YNFKEQ. The CDR3 is 13 amino acids. Trimming pared 3 bases from V and 2 bases from J, leaving 7 bases between. The CDR3, as DNA: TGTGCCAGCAGCCAGACATCAAACTATGGCTACACCTTC. Residues: CASSQTSNYGYTF.

The CDR3 here is CASSRGQGKTGELFF. In DNA form, the CDR3 reads TGTGCCAGCAGCCGAGGACAGGGGAAAACCGGGGAGCTGTTTTTT. This chain connects TRBV14 to TRBJ2-2; 9 bases line up with TRBD1. The germline V gene has CDR1 SGHDN and CDR2 FVKESK. Trimming cost V 4 bases and J 5 bases; bases outside gene matches: 5. The length of the CDR3 is 15 residues.

This clone was counted a single time. The J gene is TRBJ1-4, the V gene TRBV30; D remains unclear. This CDR3 is built from 12 residues. The germline V gene has CDR1 GTSNPN and CDR2 SVGIG (reference sequence). V dropped 1 base and J dropped 8 bases, with 8 bases sitting between them. CDR3 nucleotides: TGTGCCTGGAGTGGGGGAGGCGAAAAACTGTTTTTT. This encodes CAWSGGGEKLFF.

J is TRBJ2-3 and V is TRBV9; 9 bases fit TRBD2. This CDR3 comprises 16 residues. Germline V gives CDR1 SGDLS, CDR2 YYNGEE. The ends lost 0 bases at V and 1 base at J; junction bases unmatched: 3. The CDR3 protein is CASSVGSGRGTDTQYF. The CDR3 nucleotides read TGTGCCAGCAGCGTAGGTAGCGGGAGAGGCACAGATACGCAGTATTTT.

Only one count was recorded for this clone. The chain couples TRBV10-3 to TRBJ1-5, with unresolved D. The CDR3 length is 16 residues. The ends were cut back, 6 bases at V and 2 bases at J, with 17 bases in the middle. Germline lookup yields CDR1 ENHRY and CDR2 SYGVKD. This CDR3 is CAISETVTPGNQPQHF. The CDR3 DNA sequence: TGTGCCATCAGCGAAACAGTGACCCCAGGCAATCAGCCCCAGCATTTT.

This chain connects TRBV10-3 to TRBJ2-2; TRBD1 aligns across 10 bases. The CDR3 extends over 15 amino acids. Trimming took 3 bases from V and 5 from J; bases not matched to a gene: 3. From germline, CDR1 is ENHRY and CDR2 SYGVKD. The CDR3 protein is CAISDRDRGTGELFF. Here the CDR3 DNA reads TGTGCCATCAGTGACCGGGACAGGGGAACCGGGGAGCTGTTTTTT.

DNA of the CDR3: TGTGCCAGCAGCCGCCGACAGGGCAGCGTCGGTGGCTACACCTTC. Residues: CASSRRQGSVGGYTF. The V gene is TRBV9, the J gene TRBJ1-2; 7 bases are a match to TRBD1. V lost 4 bases and J lost 7; bases outside the gene matches: 13. The CDR3 is 15 amino acids. CDR1 and CDR2 from the germline V gene are SGDLS and YYNGEE.

J is TRBJ1-2 and V is TRBV2; a weak D match, TRBD1 (6 bases). The CDR3 covers 16 residues. Deletions cut 6 bases from V and 2 bases from J, with 19 bases between. CDR1 and CDR2 from the germline V gene are SNHLY and FYNNEI. The CDR3 is CASSASRGYKNYGYTF. The CDR3 nucleotides read TGTGCCAGCAGCGCGTCCAGGGGTTATAAAAACTATGGCTACACCTTC.

The chain carries TRBV5-1 and TRBJ2-3, with 10 positions matching TRBD1. The CDR3 totals 16 residues. CDR1 is SGHRS and CDR2 is YFSETQ in the germline V gene. With 2 bases clipped from V and 5 bases from J, the junction kept 8 bases outside the gene matches. The CDR3 protein is CASSFGAGQGIDTQYF. The CDR3 region has the DNA TGCGCCAGCAGCTTTGGTGCGGGACAGGGGATAGATACGCAGTATTTT.

The CDR3 sequence is CASRPLGGADNEQFF. The CDR3 DNA sequence: TGCGCCAGCAGACCCCTAGGGGGAGCTGACAATGAGCAGTTCTTC. The rearrangement links TRBV4-1 to TRBJ2-1, with D possibly TRBD1 on 6 matching bases. Looked up from germline, CDR1 is MGHRA and CDR2 is YSYEKL. The CDR3 totals 15 residues. The V gene lost 6 bases and the J gene lost 5 bases, with 17 bases spanning the gap.

The genes are TRBV5-1 and TRBJ2-2; tentatively, D is TRBD2 (6 bases). The CDR3 length is 15 residues. Germline values: CDR1 SGHRS, CDR2 YFSETQ. Trimming took 5 bases from V and 4 from J, leaving 15 bases between them. This CDR3 reads CASSLRLGGTGELFF. As DNA, the CDR3 is TGCGCCAGCAGTCTTAGACTAGGAGGCACCGGGGAGCTGTTTTTT.

The V and J genes are TRBV18 and TRBJ2-2; D is ambiguous. This CDR3 is 14 amino acids long. V lost 4 bases, J lost 6 bases, and 12 bases lay in between. Germline values: CDR1 KGHSH, CDR2 LQKENI. CDR3 region: CASSRLEESGELFF. In DNA, the CDR3 is TGTGCCAGCTCACGGCTAGAGGAATCCGGGGAGCTGTTTTTT. The variable domain in full, with the rest retrieved from reference TRBV18 and TRBJ2-2, is NAGVMQNPRHLVRRRGQEARLRCSPMKGHSHVYWYRQLPEEGLKFMVYLQKENIIDESGMPKERFSAEFPKEGPSILRIQQVVRGDSAAYFCASSRLEESGELFFGEGSRLTVL.

V gene TRBV6-5 combines with J gene TRBJ2-3, with 8 bases aligning to TRBD2. The V segment lost 0 bases and the J segment 12 bases; nucleotides outside the gene matches: 5. This CDR3 contains 13 residues. Per germline, CDR1 MNHEY and CDR2 SVGAGI. CDR3 DNA: TGTGCCAGCAGTTACTCATCGGGAGGGCCCCAGTATTTT. It codes for CASSYSSGGPQYF.

The genes are TRBV11-3 and TRBJ2-3; 12 nucleotides align to TRBD2. With 6 bases clipped from V and 3 bases from J, the junction kept 7 bases outside the gene matches. The CDR3 is 16 amino acids. Germline V gene data show CDR1 as SGHNT and CDR2 as YENEEA. The CDR3 nucleotides read TGTGCCAGCAGTCGACTAGCGGGGGAGGGGACAGATACGCAGTATTTT. Amino acids: CASSRLAGEGTDTQYF.

This chain joins TRBV11-2 and TRBJ2-1; 9 bases fit TRBD2. The CDR3 covers 12 residues. Trimming cost V 5 bases and J 11 bases; bases outside gene matches: 4. The germline V gene has CDR1 SGHAT and CDR2 FQNNGV. The CDR3 sequence: CASSATSGQQFF. CDR3 sequence (DNA): TGTGCCAGCAGCGCGACTAGCGGCCAGCAGTTCTTC.

This chain joins TRBV18 and TRBJ2-5; TRBD1 is a possible D gene (6 bases). The CDR3 is made up of 15 amino acids. The V end was cut by 6 bases, the J end by 2 bases, with 16 bases between. Germline loops: CDR1 KGHSH, CDR2 LQKENI. CDR3 amino acids: CASSIQGRGQETQYF. CDR3 sequence (DNA): TGTGCCAGCTCGATACAGGGAAGGGGGCAAGAGACCCAGTACTTC.

The table lists this clone with a count of one. The chain recombines TRBV18 with TRBJ1-1; D perhaps matches TRBD1 (5 bases). CDR3 length: 16 amino acids. Trimming took off 6 bases at V and 4 bases at J, with 21 bases between the two ends. From germline, CDR1 is KGHSH and CDR2 LQKENI. DNA of the CDR3: TGTGCCAGCTCCTTACAGGATACCCGTTTTGGCACTGAAGCTTTCTTT. This translates into CASSLQDTRFGTEAFF.

The rearrangement joins TRBV6-1 to TRBJ2-7; 10 bases are shared with TRBD1. V lost 1 base and J lost 3; bases outside the gene matches: 3. The V gene's germline CDR1 is MNHNS and CDR2 SASEGT. The CDR3 totals 15 residues. CDR3 amino acids: CASSEGTGGFYEQYF. The CDR3 DNA is TGTGCCAGCAGTGAAGGGACAGGGGGTTTCTACGAGCAGTACTTC.

This chain joins TRBV11-2 and TRBJ2-2, with 9 bases matching TRBD2. CDR1 SGHAT and CDR2 FQNNGV come from the germline V gene. J was trimmed by 4 bases and V by 3 bases; bases with no gene match: 3. There are 15 residues in the CDR3. The CDR3 sequence: CASSFSGSSTGELFF. The CDR3 nucleotides are TGTGCCAGCAGCTTTAGCGGGAGCTCCACCGGGGAGCTGTTTTTT. The full variable domain, completed using reference TRBV11-2 and TRBJ2-2, is EAGVAQSPRYKIIEKRQSVAFWCNPISGHATLYWYQQILGQGPKLLIQFQNNGVVDDSQLPKDRFSAERLKGVDSTLKIQPAKLEDSAVYLCASSFSGSSTGELFFGEGSRLTVL.

The V gene is TRBV30, the J gene TRBJ2-6; D possibly corresponds to TRBD1 (5 bases). The CDR3 is made up of 16 amino acids. The germline V gene has CDR1 GTSNPN and CDR2 SVGIG (reference sequence). CDR3 loop: CAVGYWGHSGANVLTF. In DNA, the CDR3 is TGTGCTGTCGGGTATTGGGGCCACTCTGGGGCCAACGTCCTGACTTTC. Using reference TRBV30 and TRBJ2-6 for the parts outside the CDR3, the full variable domain is SQTIHQWPATLVQPVGSPLSLECTVEGTSNPNLYWYRQAAGRGLQLLFYSVGIGQISSEVPQNLSASRPQDRQFILSSKKLLLSDSGFYLCAVGYWGHSGANVLTFGAGSRLTVL.

This chain connects TRBV28 to TRBJ1-1, with 7 bases identical to TRBD1. Germline V gene data show CDR1 as MDHEN and CDR2 as SYDVKM. This CDR3 spans 16 amino acids. The junction had 14 bases not matched to a gene; V was cut back by 8 bases and J by 2 bases. Here the CDR3 DNA reads TGTGCCAGCCCAGGGGGTCAGGGCACTCCCAACACTGAAGCTTTCTTT. Its translation: CASPGGQGTPNTEAFF.

The chain employs TRBV28 and TRBJ2-5; TRBD2 matches at 10 bases. The CDR3 has 18 amino acids. CDR1 is MDHEN and CDR2 is SYDVKM in the germline V gene. The V gene end was trimmed by 10 bases and the J gene end by 1 base; junction bases not matched to a gene: 18. The CDR3 loop is CATARVRTGTSVQETQYF. DNA of the CDR3: TGTGCCACCGCCCGGGTGCGGACCGGGACTAGCGTCCAAGAGACCCAGTACTTC.

The chain combines TRBV11-2 with TRBJ2-7; D may be TRBD1 (5 bases). The germline V and J ends were trimmed by 1 base and 2 bases, with 9 bases remaining between them. The germline gives CDR1 SGHAT, CDR2 FQNNGV. The CDR3 loop spans 14 amino acids. CDR3 sequence reads: CASSLVAGTYEQYF. DNA of the CDR3: TGTGCCAGCAGCTTAGTGGCAGGGACCTACGAGCAGTACTTC.

This clone was counted many times. The J gene is TRBJ2-1, the V gene TRBV7-2; a possible D gene is TRBD2 (6 bases). The V end lost 0 bases, the J end lost 7 bases, and 16 bases lay between the germline ends. The CDR3 loop spans 16 amino acids. Looked up from germline, CDR1 is SGHTA and CDR2 is FQGNSA. The chain's CDR3 is CASSLAARGNGNEQFF. The DNA for the CDR3 is TGTGCCAGCAGCTTAGCGGCGCGGGGAAACGGGAATGAGCAGTTCTTC.

The DNA of the CDR3 is TGTGCCAGCAGCCCCCAGGGGCACACCGGGGAGCTGTTTTTT. It encodes CASSPQGHTGELFF. The chain employs TRBV7-2 and TRBJ2-2, with D tentatively TRBD1 (6 bases). The CDR3 has 14 amino acids. Germline lookup yields CDR1 SGHTA and CDR2 FQGNSA. The ends were cut back, 5 bases at V and 3 bases at J, with 10 bases in the middle.